These 30 T cell receptor beta chains came from one sample sequenced in a study of response to subunit inactivated influenza vaccine. TCRdb re-called the RT-PCR reads with MiXCR, one entry per CDR3 protein. The sample holds about 570,000 distinct CDR3 sequences, 11% seen once. This sample also belongs to another study, concerning T cells expressing NK-cell markers. Per that study: 5'RACE template switching with UMIs produced the TCR beta cDNA.

The source was PBMCs from blood, collected on the day of vaccination. These TCRs come from a man aged 45-65 years who received an inactivated influenza vaccine.

This clonotype was observed a handful of times. The J gene is TRBJ2-3, the V gene TRBV12-3 or TRBV12-4; D may be TRBD2 (6 bases). Trimming pared 5 bases from V and 1 base from J, leaving 10 bases between. The CDR3 sequence is 14 residues long. CDR3 DNA sequence: TGTGCCAGCAGTGTTAGCGGAGGCACAGATACGCAGTATTTT. Residues: CASSVSGGTDTQYF.

This clonotype was seen a few times. This chain joins TRBV7-2 and TRBJ1-1; the D gene is possibly TRBD1 (6 bases). V lost 0 bases to trimming and J lost 3 bases, with 17 bases between them. Germline CDR1 reads SGHTA; CDR2 reads FQGNSA. The CDR3 runs 17 residues. The CDR3 DNA sequence: TGTGCCAGCAGCTTAGCGCTCTTCACAGGGTGGGACACTGAAGCTTTCTTT. Its protein is CASSLALFTGWDTEAFF.

This clonotype was seen a handful of times. The chain links TRBV7-2 to TRBJ1-5; maybe TRBD1 (5 bases). CDR1 is SGHTA, CDR2 FQGNSA, per germline. Trimming took 1 base from V and 3 from J, leaving 10 bases between them. This CDR3 is built from 15 residues. Here the CDR3 reads CASSLGRDPNQPQHF. The CDR3 region has the DNA TGTGCCAGCAGCTTAGGGAGGGACCCCAATCAGCCCCAGCATTTT.

Here the CDR3 reads CASSRRAGGPGNEQFF. DNA for the CDR3: TGTGCCAGCAGCCGAAGAGCGGGAGGGCCGGGAAATGAGCAGTTCTTC. The gene calls are TRBV4-2 and TRBJ2-1, with 10 bases matching TRBD2. The CDR3 is 16 residues long. The V and J ends lost 4 bases and 7 bases, in that order; junction bases with no gene match: 10. Germline CDR1 reads LGHNA; CDR2 reads YNFKEQ.

This rearrangement joins TRBV12-3 or TRBV12-4 to TRBJ2-7; D remains ambiguous. The CDR3 loop spans 12 amino acids. The V end lost 3 bases, the J end lost 7 bases, and 10 bases lay between the germline ends. CDR3 coding DNA: TGTGCCAGCAGTTTTAGGTTAGGAGAGCAGTACTTC. This encodes CASSFRLGEQYF.

This clonotype was seen a few times. The chain carries TRBV10-3 and TRBJ2-7; D is uncertain. Trimming stripped 0 bases from V and 3 bases from J, with 12 bases between. The CDR3 is 15 residues long. Germline V gene lookup returns CDR1 ENHRY and CDR2 SYGVKD. The CDR3 sequence: CAISESAGSDYEQYF. The CDR3 DNA is TGTGCCATCAGTGAGTCAGCAGGATCTGACTACGAGCAGTACTTC.

The chain links TRBV9 to TRBJ2-7; D is undetermined. V lost 0 bases and J lost 2, with 9 bases in between. Germline CDR1 reads SGDLS; CDR2 reads YYNGEE. This CDR3 has 14 amino acids. CDR3 protein: CASSVDDGPYEQYF. CDR3 DNA: TGTGCCAGCAGCGTAGACGACGGCCCCTACGAGCAGTACTTC. Full variable domain (remainder filled in from reference TRBV9 and TRBJ2-7): DSGVTQTPKHLITATGQRVTLRCSPRSGDLSVYWYQQSLDQGLQFLIQYYNGEERAKGNILERFSAQQFPDLHSELNLSSLELGDSALYFCASSVDDGPYEQYFGPGTRLTVT.

This clonotype was counted a few times. The CDR3 protein is CASSPGQGPGELFF. The CDR3, as DNA: TGTGCCAGCAGTCCGGGACAGGGCCCCGGGGAGCTGTTTTTT. The chain couples TRBV6-1 to TRBJ2-2, with 9 bases that match TRBD1. The germline gives CDR1 MNHNS, CDR2 SASEGT. The CDR3 extends over 14 amino acids. V lost 5 bases and J lost 6; bases outside the gene matches: 4.

This clonotype turned up a few times. The chain combines TRBV30 with TRBJ2-1; unclear D gene. The length of the CDR3 is 11 residues. The germline CDR1 and CDR2 sequences are GTSNPN and SVGIG (reference sequence). Between the trimmed V and J ends, which lost 2 bases and 11 bases, there was a span of 10 bases. The CDR3: CAWSLRQKQFF. The CDR3, as DNA: TGTGCCTGGAGTCTGAGGCAGAAGCAGTTCTTC.

The chain couples TRBV30 to TRBJ2-5; 10 bases are a match to TRBD2. Germline V gene sequence: CDR1 GTSNPN, CDR2 SVGIG (reference sequence). This CDR3 is 18 amino acids long. V lost 3 bases and J lost 2; bases outside the gene matches: 15. CDR3 sequence reads: CAWRPSGLAGDYQETQYF. The CDR3 DNA sequence: TGTGCCTGGAGACCCTCCGGCCTAGCGGGAGATTATCAAGAGACCCAGTACTTC.

There are a few counts of this clonotype. V and J are TRBV27 and TRBJ2-2, with a possible D match to TRBD1 (6 bases). The CDR3 is 12 amino acids. Trimming pared 6 bases from V and 6 bases from J, leaving 8 bases between. Germline lookup yields CDR1 MNHEY and CDR2 SMNVEV (reference sequence). The CDR3 region has the DNA TGTGCCAGCAGGACAGGTCCCGGGGAGCTGTTTTTT. It yields the protein CASRTGPGELFF.

The chain is built from TRBV6-5 and TRBJ1-4; 7 bases are shared with TRBD1. The CDR3 spans 19 residues. V gave up 0 bases and J gave up 4 bases; unmatched junction bases: 14. Germline V gives CDR1 MNHEY, CDR2 SVGAGI. The CDR3 DNA reads as TGTGCCAGCAGTTACTCTGGGACAGCGTTATTGGGGGATAATGAAAAACTGTTTTTT. Protein: CASSYSGTALLGDNEKLFF.

The gene calls are TRBV6-2 or TRBV6-3 and TRBJ2-1; 8 bases match TRBD1. The CDR3 contains 16 residues. V was clipped by 6 bases and J by 0 bases; unmatched bases: 7. From germline, CDR1 is MNHEY and CDR2 SVGEGT. The chain's CDR3 is CASSKDRASSYNEQFF. CDR3 bases: TGTGCCAGCAGCAAGGACAGGGCAAGCTCCTACAATGAGCAGTTCTTC.

Only a few counts were recorded for this clonotype. The rearrangement links TRBV5-1 to TRBJ2-3; 7 nucleotides align to TRBD2. The V segment lost 4 bases and the J segment 0 bases; nucleotides outside the gene matches: 17. In germline, CDR1 is SGHRS, CDR2 YFSETQ. The CDR3 totals 19 residues. The CDR3 spells CASSPGLRGVHASTDTQYF. The CDR3 DNA reads as TGCGCCAGCAGCCCGGGACTCCGGGGGGTTCATGCTAGCACAGATACGCAGTATTTT.

The sample holds many counts of this clonotype. The chain is built from TRBV5-1 and TRBJ2-7; no clear D. The CDR3 is 16 amino acids. The V and J ends lost 1 base and 5 bases respectively, with 19 bases between them. The germline gives CDR1 SGHRS, CDR2 YFSETQ. The CDR3: CASSLSPEAVLHEQYF. The CDR3 DNA is TGCGCCAGCAGCTTGTCTCCTGAGGCGGTGCTCCACGAGCAGTACTTC. The complete variable domain, with remaining parts taken from reference TRBV5-1 and TRBJ2-7, reads KAGVTQTPRYLIKTRGQQVTLSCSPISGHRSVSWYQQTPGQGLQFLFEYFSETQRNKGNFPGRFSGRQFSNSRSEMNVSTLELGDSALYLCASSLSPEAVLHEQYFGPGTRLTVT.

The J gene is TRBJ1-2, the V gene TRBV4-2, with TRBD1 identical over 9 bases. Germline CDR1 and CDR2: LGHNA and YNFKEQ. The V gene end was trimmed by 2 bases and the J gene end by 7 bases; junction bases not matched to a gene: 5. CDR3 length: 14 residues. The CDR3 DNA is TGTGCCAGCAGCCAACAGACAGGGGGGTTTGGCTACACCTTC. Amino acids: CASSQQTGGFGYTF.

Ten or more counts support this clonotype. CDR3 nucleotides: TGTGCCAGCAGGGAGGGGGATCCGCAAGAGACCCAGTACTTC. This translates into CASREGDPQETQYF. The chain uses TRBV28 and TRBJ2-5; the D call may be TRBD1 or TRBD2 (6 bases each). CDR3 length: 14 residues. V lost 6 bases to trimming and J lost 2 bases, with 13 bases between them. Germline-derived CDR1 and CDR2 are MDHEN and SYDVKM.

The chain uses TRBV2 and TRBJ2-7, with TRBD1 as a possible D gene (6 bases). V lost 3 bases to trimming and J lost 4 bases, with 13 bases between them. In germline, CDR1 is SNHLY, CDR2 FYNNEI. CDR3 length: 14 residues. CDR3 bases: TGTGCCAGCAGTGATCTGGGGGCAAAGTACGAGCAGTACTTC. It is translated as CASSDLGAKYEQYF.

This clonotype was seen more than once but under ten times. The rearrangement uses TRBV7-2 and TRBJ1-2, with a possible D match to TRBD1 (5 bases). The CDR3 extends over 13 amino acids. V gave up 3 bases and J gave up 8 bases, with 13 bases separating them. Germline loops: CDR1 SGHTA, CDR2 FQGNSA. The CDR3, as DNA: TGTGCCAGCAGCTTTGGGGGGATATACGGCTACACCTTC. Amino acids: CASSFGGIYGYTF.

This clonotype was observed many times. The rearrangement links TRBV6-2 or TRBV6-3 to TRBJ1-5; unclear D gene. Germline V lookup: CDR1 MNHEY, CDR2 SVGEGT. The CDR3 spans 14 residues. Trimming removed 0 bases from V and 7 bases from J, with 10 bases in between. CDR3 loop: CASSYSGGRQPQHF. In DNA, the CDR3 is TGTGCCAGCAGTTACTCGGGAGGGCGGCAGCCCCAGCATTTT.

This clonotype has only a few counts. This chain uses TRBV10-3 with TRBJ1-6; tentatively, D is TRBD1 (5 bases). CDR3 length equals 13 residues. V was trimmed by 10 bases and J by 8 bases, leaving 15 bases between them. Germline CDR1 is ENHRY and CDR2 is SYGVKD. The CDR3 nucleotides read TGTGCCACATTGGGGGACCGCGATTCACCCCTCCACTTT. Encoded protein: CATLGDRDSPLHF.

The rearrangement joins TRBV20-1 to TRBJ2-6; 9 bases line up with TRBD1. There are 16 residues in the CDR3. Germline values: CDR1 DFQATT, CDR2 SNEGSKA (reference sequence). Trimming removed 5 bases from V and 0 bases from J; junction bases left unmatched: 5. The CDR3 reads CSAGGQGDSGANVLTF. CDR3 coding DNA: TGCAGTGCTGGGGGACAGGGCGACTCTGGGGCCAACGTCCTGACTTTC.

This clonotype has just a few counts. The genes are TRBV6-2 or TRBV6-3 and TRBJ2-3; possible D gene TRBD1, 5 bases. CDR1 MNHEY and CDR2 SVGEGT come from the germline V gene. The ends were cut back, 2 bases at V and 0 bases at J, with 15 bases in the middle. The CDR3 sequence is 17 residues long. The CDR3 DNA follows: TGTGCCAGCAGTTACAAAGGACAACCAAGTAGCACAGATACGCAGTATTTT. This encodes CASSYKGQPSSTDTQYF.

This clonotype was recorded at least ten times. The gene calls are TRBV12-3 or TRBV12-4 and TRBJ2-1, with 7 bases lining up with TRBD1. Losses at the gene ends were 7 bases for V and 1 base for J; bases not matched to a gene: 4. The CDR3 has 14 residues. The CDR3, as DNA: TGTGCCAGCAAACCGGGACAGTCCTACAATGAGCAGTTCTTC. It is translated as CASKPGQSYNEQFF.

A few counts support this clonotype. The genes are TRBV6-5 and TRBJ2-7; D perhaps matches TRBD1 (5 bases). The length of the CDR3 is 15 residues. Germline CDR1 MNHEY, CDR2 SVGAGI. V lost 2 bases, J lost 2 bases, and 13 bases lay in between. The CDR3 region is CASSYRGKIPYEQYF. Written as DNA, the CDR3 is TGTGCCAGCAGTTACAGGGGAAAAATCCCCTACGAGCAGTACTTC.

V and J are TRBV12-3 or TRBV12-4 and TRBJ2-1; 12 bases line up with TRBD2. With V trimmed by 6 bases and J by 4 bases, 7 bases remained unmatched. This CDR3 is 16 amino acids long. The CDR3 protein is CASSQTSGGEYNEQFF. Written as DNA, the CDR3 is TGTGCCAGCAGCCAGACTAGCGGGGGAGAGTACAATGAGCAGTTCTTC.

There are many counts of this clonotype. The CDR3 DNA sequence: TGCGCCAGCACGCACCAACTTGGCACTGAAGCTTTCTTT. It translates to CASTHQLGTEAFF. This chain connects TRBV5-1 to TRBJ1-1; D not certain. Germline CDR1 is SGHRS and CDR2 is YFSETQ. The length of the CDR3 is 13 residues. V was clipped by 6 bases and J by 4 bases, with 13 bases between them.

The genes are TRBV12-3 or TRBV12-4 and TRBJ2-5; TRBD1 might be the D (5 bases). CDR3 size: 13 residues. V was shortened by 5 bases and J by 2 bases, with 9 bases between the two germline ends. The CDR3 protein is CASSGPGQETQYF. The CDR3 bases are TGTGCCAGCAGTGGTCCAGGGCAAGAGACCCAGTACTTC.

The J gene is TRBJ1-2, the V gene TRBV20-1; 7 bases fit TRBD1. Looked up from germline, CDR1 is DFQATT and CDR2 is SNEGSKA (reference sequence). Trimming cost V 1 base and J 1 base; bases outside gene matches: 9. This CDR3 region has 16 residues. DNA for the CDR3: TGCAGTGCTAGAGGGGGGGGACAGTACCTTAACTATGGCTACACCTTC. Protein product: CSARGGGQYLNYGYTF.

This clonotype was counted many times. The rearrangement joins TRBV19 to TRBJ1-5, with 7 bases fitting TRBD1. The CDR3 has 13 amino acids. Germline V gene sequence: CDR1 LNHDA, CDR2 SQIVND (reference sequence). V shed 5 bases and J 6 bases; nucleotides not matched to a gene: 4. The CDR3 loop is CASSEQGGQPQHF. The CDR3 DNA follows: TGTGCCAGTAGTGAGCAGGGGGGTCAGCCCCAGCATTTT.